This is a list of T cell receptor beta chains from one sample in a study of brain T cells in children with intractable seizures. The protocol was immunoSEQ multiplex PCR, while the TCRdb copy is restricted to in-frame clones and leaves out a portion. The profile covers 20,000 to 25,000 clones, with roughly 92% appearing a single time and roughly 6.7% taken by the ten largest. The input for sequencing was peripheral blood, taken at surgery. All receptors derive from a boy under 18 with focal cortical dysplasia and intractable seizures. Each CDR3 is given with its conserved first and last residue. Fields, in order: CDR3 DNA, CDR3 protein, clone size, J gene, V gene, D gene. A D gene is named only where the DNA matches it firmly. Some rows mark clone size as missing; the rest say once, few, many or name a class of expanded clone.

CDR3 DNA: TGCGCCAGCAGCTTGGGACAAGTGGAGACCCAGTACTTC; CDR3 protein: CASSLGQVETQYF; clone size: .; J gene: TRBJ2-5; V gene: TRBV5-1; D gene: .
CDR3 DNA: TGCGCCAGCAGCCAAGGACGGAATAACTATGGCTACACCTTC; CDR3 protein: CASSQGRNNYGYTF; clone size: .; J gene: TRBJ1-2; V gene: TRBV4-1; D gene: .
CDR3 DNA: TGTGCCAGCAGTGAGGGTTTGGGTCAGCCCCAGCATTTT; CDR3 protein: CASSEGLGQPQHF; clone size: .; J gene: TRBJ1-5; V gene: TRBV2; D gene: .
CDR3 DNA: TGTGCCACCAGCAACGTAGTGAGAACAGATACGCAGTATTTT; CDR3 protein: CATSNVVRTDTQYF; clone size: .; J gene: TRBJ2-3; V gene: TRBV24-1; D gene: .
CDR3 DNA: TGTGCCAGCAGCTTAGCGCGGGTCGAGGTCGAAAAACTGTTTTTT; CDR3 protein: CASSLARVEVEKLFF; clone size: once; J gene: TRBJ1-4; V gene: TRBV7-9; D gene: .
CDR3 DNA: TGTGCCAGCAGCCAAGCTAATATAGGGGATGGACTGTTTTTT; CDR3 protein: CASSQANIGDGLFF; clone size: .; J gene: TRBJ1-4; V gene: TRBV3-1/TRBV3-2; D gene: .
CDR3 DNA: TGTGCCAGCAGTTACCCCGGACAGGGGACGACGCAGTATTTT; CDR3 protein: CASSYPGQGTTQYF; clone size: .; J gene: TRBJ2-3; V gene: TRBV6-5; D gene: TRBD1
CDR3 DNA: TGCGCCAGCAGCTCGGAACAGGGTCACGGCGAGCAGTTCTTC; CDR3 protein: CASSSEQGHGEQFF; clone size: .; J gene: TRBJ2-1; V gene: TRBV5-1; D gene: .
CDR3 DNA: TGTGCCAGCAGCTCACGAAGCTCCGGCTCAAGCTCCTACAATGAGCAGTTCTTC; CDR3 protein: CASSSRSSGSSSYNEQFF; clone size: once; J gene: TRBJ2-1; V gene: TRBV3-1/TRBV3-2; D gene: .
CDR3 DNA: TGTGCCAGCTCTGTGGGGTATGGCTACACCTTC; CDR3 protein: CASSVGYGYTF; clone size: .; J gene: TRBJ1-2; V gene: TRBV6-5; D gene: .
CDR3 DNA: TGCGCCAGCAGTGAGTCCCGGTTAGCCAAAAACATTCAGTACTTC; CDR3 protein: CASSESRLAKNIQYF; clone size: .; J gene: TRBJ2-4; V gene: TRBV10-1; D gene: .
CDR3 DNA: TGTGCCAGCAGTGAAGTTCTTGGCGGAAGCTCCTACAATGAGCAGTTCTTC; CDR3 protein: CASSEVLGGSSYNEQFF; clone size: .; J gene: TRBJ2-1; V gene: TRBV6-1; D gene: .
CDR3 DNA: TGCGCCAGCAGCCAAGATCTGAGCGCCACTAGCACAGATACGCAGTATTTT; CDR3 protein: CASSQDLSATSTDTQYF; clone size: once; J gene: TRBJ2-3; V gene: TRBV4-1; D gene: .
CDR3 DNA: TGTGCCACCAGTGATCGACAGGTGAGCTCCTACAATGAGCAGTTCTTC; CDR3 protein: CATSDRQVSSYNEQFF; clone size: .; J gene: TRBJ2-1; V gene: TRBV24-1; D gene: .
CDR3 DNA: TGTGCCAGCAGTTACACAGGGGGCTCCACTGAAGCTTTCTTT; CDR3 protein: CASSYTGGSTEAFF; clone size: .; J gene: TRBJ1-1; V gene: TRBV6-5; D gene: TRBD1
CDR3 DNA: TGTGCCATCGAACACAGGGGGCATTACAATGAGCAGTTCTTC; CDR3 protein: CAIEHRGHYNEQFF; clone size: .; J gene: TRBJ2-1; V gene: TRBV6-5; D gene: TRBD1
CDR3 DNA: TGCGCCAGCAGTGAGTCCTATGGCTACACCTTC; CDR3 protein: CASSESYGYTF; clone size: .; J gene: TRBJ1-2; V gene: TRBV23-1; D gene: .
CDR3 DNA: TGTGCCAGCAGCCTGACAGTTACCCGCTCTGGAAACACCATATATTTT; CDR3 protein: CASSLTVTRSGNTIYF; clone size: .; J gene: TRBJ1-3; V gene: TRBV13; D gene: .
CDR3 DNA: TGTGCCAGCAGCTTCGGAAGACAGGGGTGGCGAGAGACCCAGTACTTC; CDR3 protein: CASSFGRQGWRETQYF; clone size: .; J gene: TRBJ2-5; V gene: TRBV11-2; D gene: TRBD1
CDR3 DNA: TGCGCCAGCAGCTCCGGACGGGGTTTCCAAAACATTCAGTACTTC; CDR3 protein: CASSSGRGFQNIQYF; clone size: .; J gene: TRBJ2-4; V gene: TRBV5-1; D gene: .
CDR3 DNA: TGTGCCACCATTCGGGGGCTGAACACTGAAGCTTTCTTT; CDR3 protein: CATIRGLNTEAFF; clone size: .; J gene: TRBJ1-1; V gene: TRBV6-5; D gene: .
CDR3 DNA: TGTGCTAGTGGCCTACTGGGGGACCCCCTGAGCTCTGGGGCCAACGTCCTGACTTTC; CDR3 protein: CASGLLGDPLSSGANVLTF; clone size: .; J gene: TRBJ2-6; V gene: TRBV12-5; D gene: .
CDR3 DNA: TGTGCCAGCAGCGTGCTAGCGGGAGGAACAGATACGCAGTATTTT; CDR3 protein: CASSVLAGGTDTQYF; clone size: .; J gene: TRBJ2-3; V gene: TRBV9; D gene: TRBD2
CDR3 DNA: TGTGCCAGCAGCTTCCCTCAGCCCCAGCATTTT; CDR3 protein: CASSFPQPQHF; clone size: once; J gene: TRBJ1-5; V gene: TRBV7-9; D gene: .
CDR3 DNA: TGCGCCAGCAGCCAAGGCGGGTATAGCAATCAGCCCCAGCATTTT; CDR3 protein: CASSQGGYSNQPQHF; clone size: once; J gene: TRBJ1-5; V gene: TRBV4-1; D gene: .
CDR3 DNA: TGTGCCTGGGTCGTTCGGGGCTACACCTTC; CDR3 protein: CAWVVRGYTF; clone size: .; J gene: TRBJ1-2; V gene: TRBV30; D gene: .
CDR3 DNA: TGTGCCAGCAGTTTATTCTCGATACACTTCGGGCAGCCCCAGCATTTT; CDR3 protein: CASSLFSIHFGQPQHF; clone size: .; J gene: TRBJ1-5; V gene: TRBV27; D gene: .
CDR3 DNA: TGTGCCAGCAGCCAAGCTTTTTTCGGCAGGGGGGACTCTGGGGCCAACGTCCTGACTTTC; CDR3 protein: CASSQAFFGRGDSGANVLTF; clone size: .; J gene: TRBJ2-6; V gene: TRBV3-1/TRBV3-2; D gene: .
CDR3 DNA: TGTGCCAGCAGTCTCACAGGGGGCCGAGTCGGAAGCAATCAGCCCCAGCATTTT; CDR3 protein: CASSLTGGRVGSNQPQHF; clone size: .; J gene: TRBJ1-5; V gene: TRBV7-9; D gene: TRBD1
CDR3 DNA: TGCGCCAGCAGCCCCGGGTTAGCGGTAAACACCGGGGAGCTGTTTTTT; CDR3 protein: CASSPGLAVNTGELFF; clone size: .; J gene: TRBJ2-2; V gene: TRBV4-1; D gene: .
CDR3 DNA: TGCGCCAGCAGCCAGAACCGGGACAGCAGGGAAAAACTGTTTTTT; CDR3 protein: CASSQNRDSREKLFF; clone size: .; J gene: TRBJ1-4; V gene: TRBV4-1; D gene: TRBD1
CDR3 DNA: TGTGCCAGCTCACCGACAGCCACTAGCACAGATACGCAGTATTTT; CDR3 protein: CASSPTATSTDTQYF; clone size: .; J gene: TRBJ2-3; V gene: TRBV18; D gene: .
CDR3 DNA: TGTGCCGCTAACCCTAGCGGGACGTGGTTAAATGAGCAGTTCTTC; CDR3 protein: CAANPSGTWLNEQFF; clone size: .; J gene: TRBJ2-1; V gene: TRBV10-3; D gene: TRBD2
CDR3 DNA: TGTGCCAGCAAGGGAGGAGAAACCCCCCTTTCTGGGGCCAACGTCCTGACTTTC; CDR3 protein: CASKGGETPLSGANVLTF; clone size: .; J gene: TRBJ2-6; V gene: TRBV7-2; D gene: .
CDR3 DNA: TGCAGCGTTGGACGGGGAGCTAACTATGGCTACACCTTC; CDR3 protein: CSVGRGANYGYTF; clone size: .; J gene: TRBJ1-2; V gene: TRBV29-1; D gene: .
CDR3 DNA: TGCGCCAGCAGCCGACTTTCGACAGGGGGCAGGAACACTGAAGCTTTCTTT; CDR3 protein: CASSRLSTGGRNTEAFF; clone size: .; J gene: TRBJ1-1; V gene: TRBV4-1; D gene: TRBD1
CDR3 DNA: TGTGCCCCTACCTATGTTGGGGACAATGAGCAGTTCTTC; CDR3 protein: CAPTYVGDNEQFF; clone size: .; J gene: TRBJ2-1; V gene: TRBV5-6; D gene: .
CDR3 DNA: TGTGCCAGTAGTGCCAAGAGCTCCTACGAGCAGTACTTC; CDR3 protein: CASSAKSSYEQYF; clone size: .; J gene: TRBJ2-7; V gene: TRBV19; D gene: .
CDR3 DNA: TGTGCCAGCGGACTAGCGGGAGTAGATGAGCAGTTCTTC; CDR3 protein: CASGLAGVDEQFF; clone size: .; J gene: TRBJ2-1; V gene: TRBV2; D gene: TRBD2
CDR3 DNA: TGTGCCAGCAGCACCTCCCCAAACCACAGGGTCCAGGATCTCGACGGCTACACCTTC; CDR3 protein: CASSTSPNHRVQDLDGYTF; clone size: .; J gene: TRBJ1-2; V gene: TRBV9; D gene: .
CDR3 DNA: TGTGCCAGCAGCCTGACCCCCCGCCCCCGTGAAGCTTTCTTT; CDR3 protein: CASSLTPRPREAFF; clone size: .; J gene: TRBJ1-1; V gene: TRBV5-5; D gene: .
CDR3 DNA: TGTGCCAGCAGCTTTTATCGGGTGGAGGGGGAAGAAAAACTGTTTTTT; CDR3 protein: CASSFYRVEGEEKLFF; clone size: once; J gene: TRBJ1-4; V gene: TRBV5-4; D gene: .
CDR3 DNA: TGTGCCACCAGCAGAGACCCGGGAGTGGTAAATGAGCAGTTCTTC; CDR3 protein: CATSRDPGVVNEQFF; clone size: once; J gene: TRBJ2-1; V gene: TRBV15; D gene: .
CDR3 DNA: TGTGCCAGCAGTCCGCCGGACAGGGCCAGAGATGGCTACACCTTC; CDR3 protein: CASSPPDRARDGYTF; clone size: .; J gene: TRBJ1-2; V gene: TRBV28; D gene: TRBD1
CDR3 DNA: TGCGCCAGCAGCTTGGTGTCTAGCGGGGGTTACGAGCAGTACTTC; CDR3 protein: CASSLVSSGGYEQYF; clone size: .; J gene: TRBJ2-7; V gene: TRBV5-1; D gene: TRBD2
CDR3 DNA: TGTGCCAGCAGCCATAGCGGGGGGGAAGATTACGAGCAGTACTTC; CDR3 protein: CASSHSGGEDYEQYF; clone size: once; J gene: TRBJ2-7; V gene: TRBV11-1; D gene: TRBD2
CDR3 DNA: TGTGCCAGCAGCTTGGCACAGGGGGCAGATACGCAGTATTTT; CDR3 protein: CASSLAQGADTQYF; clone size: .; J gene: TRBJ2-3; V gene: TRBV5-8; D gene: TRBD1
CDR3 DNA: TGTGCCAGCAGGGGGAGGGGCTATGGCTACACCTTC; CDR3 protein: CASRGRGYGYTF; clone size: few; J gene: TRBJ1-2; V gene: TRBV2; D gene: .
CDR3 DNA: TGTGCCAGCAGCTTAGGAAAGGTGTTAGCCAAAAACATTCAGTACTTC; CDR3 protein: CASSLGKVLAKNIQYF; clone size: .; J gene: TRBJ2-4; V gene: TRBV7-9; D gene: .
CDR3 DNA: TGTGCCAGCAGCTTGTCCAGGGACAGTGATACGCAGTATTTT; CDR3 protein: CASSLSRDSDTQYF; clone size: .; J gene: TRBJ2-3; V gene: TRBV7-2; D gene: TRBD1
CDR3 DNA: TGTGCCAGCAGTTTAGGAGTAGATGGCTACACCTTC; CDR3 protein: CASSLGVDGYTF; clone size: .; J gene: TRBJ1-2; V gene: TRBV12-3/TRBV12-4; D gene: .
CDR3 DNA: TGTGCTAGTGGTTTGGGAGGGACAGGAACTGAAGCTTTCTTT; CDR3 protein: CASGLGGTGTEAFF; clone size: .; J gene: TRBJ1-1; V gene: TRBV12-5; D gene: TRBD1
CDR3 DNA: TGTGCCAGCAGCCAAGCCCCTGGACTAGCGGGAGCCTACAATGAGCAGTTCTTC; CDR3 protein: CASSQAPGLAGAYNEQFF; clone size: .; J gene: TRBJ2-1; V gene: TRBV4-2; D gene: TRBD2
CDR3 DNA: TGTGCCAGCAGCCTCGGAACAGATACGCAGTATTTT; CDR3 protein: CASSLGTDTQYF; clone size: few; J gene: TRBJ2-3; V gene: TRBV7-9; D gene: .
CDR3 DNA: TGTGCCAGCAGCTTGGCCAACAGGGGATGGACTAGCGGCACAGATACGCAGTATTTT; CDR3 protein: CASSLANRGWTSGTDTQYF; clone size: .; J gene: TRBJ2-3; V gene: TRBV5-5; D gene: TRBD2
CDR3 DNA: TGTGCCAGCAGCGAAGGACAGAGGGGTAATGAAAAACTGTTTTTT; CDR3 protein: CASSEGQRGNEKLFF; clone size: few; J gene: TRBJ1-4; V gene: TRBV5-5; D gene: .
CDR3 DNA: TGTGCCTGGAGTGTAGGGCCGTCCCGCAATCAGCCCCAGCATTTT; CDR3 protein: CAWSVGPSRNQPQHF; clone size: .; J gene: TRBJ1-5; V gene: TRBV30; D gene: .
CDR3 DNA: TGTGCCAGCAGTGACCCGGGCCGGCCGGGGGAGCTGTTTTTT; CDR3 protein: CASSDPGRPGELFF; clone size: .; J gene: TRBJ2-2; V gene: TRBV6-4; D gene: .